The present T cell receptor beta chain was sequenced within a study of regulatory T cells in long-lasting Graves disease. The time point here: newly diagnosed GD, antithyroid drugs for less than 3 months. Researchers made the TCR library from RNA that was extracted from PBMCs. This clonotype came up many times. Arm-PCR of CDR3 regions and iRepertoire HTBI primers were the basis on which TCR beta libraries were built. TCRdb redid the calling of the multiplex PCR reads with MiXCR, one entry per CDR3 protein. This table holds approximately 480,000 distinct CDR3 sequences, 15% to 20% found once. This CDR3 comprises 11 residues. Germline lookup yields CDR1 GTSNPN and CDR2 SVGIG (reference sequence). Trimming took off 0 bases at V and 5 bases at J, with 5 bases between the two ends. The same specimen was also included in a second study, on T cells in Graves' hyperthyroidism and ophthalmopathy. Turning to that study: Blood also contained most expanded thyroid clonotypes above 0.001.

The V gene is TRBV30, the J gene TRBJ2-7; no firm D call. The input for sequencing was peripheral blood mononuclear cells (PBMCs), taken at new diagnosis, from a patient treated with antithyroid drugs. The sequence came from a man in his forties with Graves disease. This chain's CDR3 is CAWSVRDEQYF. The CDR3 DNA follows: TGTGCCTGGAGTGTACGAGACGAGCAGTACTTC.